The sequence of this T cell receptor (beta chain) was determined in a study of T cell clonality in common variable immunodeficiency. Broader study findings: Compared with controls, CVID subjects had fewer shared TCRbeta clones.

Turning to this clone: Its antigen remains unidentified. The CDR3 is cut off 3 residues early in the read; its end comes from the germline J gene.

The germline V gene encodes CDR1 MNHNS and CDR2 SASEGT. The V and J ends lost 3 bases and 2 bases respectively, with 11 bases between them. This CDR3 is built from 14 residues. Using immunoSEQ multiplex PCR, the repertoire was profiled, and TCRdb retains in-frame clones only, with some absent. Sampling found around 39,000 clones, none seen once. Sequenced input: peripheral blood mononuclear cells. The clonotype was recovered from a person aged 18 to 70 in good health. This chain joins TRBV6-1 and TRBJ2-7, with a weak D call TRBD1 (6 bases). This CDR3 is CASSEDSITYEQYF. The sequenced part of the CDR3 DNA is TGTGCCAGCAGTGAGGACAGCATTACCTACGAG.